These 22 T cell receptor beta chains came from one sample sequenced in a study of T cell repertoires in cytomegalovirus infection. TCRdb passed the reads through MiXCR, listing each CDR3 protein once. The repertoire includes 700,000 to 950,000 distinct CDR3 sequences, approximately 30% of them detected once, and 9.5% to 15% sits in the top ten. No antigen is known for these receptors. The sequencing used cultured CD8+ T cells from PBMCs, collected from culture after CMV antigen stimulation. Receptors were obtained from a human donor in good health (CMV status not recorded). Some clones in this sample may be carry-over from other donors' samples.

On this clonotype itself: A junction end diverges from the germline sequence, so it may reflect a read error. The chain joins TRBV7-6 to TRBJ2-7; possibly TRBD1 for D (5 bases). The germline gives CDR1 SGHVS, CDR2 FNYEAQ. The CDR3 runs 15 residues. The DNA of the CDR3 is TGTGTCAGCAGCTTAGGTTCTGACAGATGCTACGAGCAGTACTTC. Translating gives CVSSLGSDRCYEQYF.

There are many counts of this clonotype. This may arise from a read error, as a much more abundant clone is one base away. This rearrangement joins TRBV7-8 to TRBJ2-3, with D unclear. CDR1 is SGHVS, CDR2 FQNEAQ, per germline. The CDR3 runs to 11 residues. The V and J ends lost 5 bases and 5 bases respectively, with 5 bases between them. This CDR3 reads CASSIGDTQYF. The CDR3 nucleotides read TGTGCCAGCAGCATCGGAGATACGCAGTATTTT. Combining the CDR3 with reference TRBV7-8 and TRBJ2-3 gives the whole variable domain GAGVSQSPRYKVAKRGQDVALRCDPISGHVSLFWYQQALGQGPEFLTYFQNEAQLDKSGLPSDRFFAERPEGSVSTLKIQRTQQEDSAVYLCASSIGDTQYFGPGTRLTVL.

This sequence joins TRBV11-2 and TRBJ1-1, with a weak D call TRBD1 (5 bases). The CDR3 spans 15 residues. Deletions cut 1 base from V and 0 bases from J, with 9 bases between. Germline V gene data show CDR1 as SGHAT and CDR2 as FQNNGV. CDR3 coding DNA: TGTGCCAGCAGCTTAGTTCAGGGTTTGAACACTGAAGCTTTCTTT. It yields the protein CASSLVQGLNTEAFF. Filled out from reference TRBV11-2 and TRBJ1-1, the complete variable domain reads EAGVAQSPRYKIIEKRQSVAFWCNPISGHATLYWYQQILGQGPKLLIQFQNNGVVDDSQLPKDRFSAERLKGVDSTLKIQPAKLEDSAVYLCASSLVQGLNTEAFFGQGTRLTVV.

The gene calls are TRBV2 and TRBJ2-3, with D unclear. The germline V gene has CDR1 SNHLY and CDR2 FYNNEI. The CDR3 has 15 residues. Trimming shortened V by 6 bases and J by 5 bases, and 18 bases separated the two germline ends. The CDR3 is CASSFGRKSGDTQYF. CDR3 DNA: TGTGCCAGCAGCTTCGGACGGAAAAGTGGAGATACGCAGTATTTT.

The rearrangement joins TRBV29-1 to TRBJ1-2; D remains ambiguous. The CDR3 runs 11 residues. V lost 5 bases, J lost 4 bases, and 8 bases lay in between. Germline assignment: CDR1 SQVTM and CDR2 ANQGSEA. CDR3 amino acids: CSVRATYGYTF. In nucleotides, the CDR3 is TGCAGCGTTAGGGCCACCTATGGCTACACCTTC.

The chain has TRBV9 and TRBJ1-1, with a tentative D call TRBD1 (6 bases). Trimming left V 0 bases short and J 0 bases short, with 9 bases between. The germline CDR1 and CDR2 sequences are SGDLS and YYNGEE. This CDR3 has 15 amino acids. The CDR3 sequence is CASSVGPGVNTEAFF. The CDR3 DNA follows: TGTGCCAGCAGCGTAGGACCAGGGGTGAACACTGAAGCTTTCTTT.

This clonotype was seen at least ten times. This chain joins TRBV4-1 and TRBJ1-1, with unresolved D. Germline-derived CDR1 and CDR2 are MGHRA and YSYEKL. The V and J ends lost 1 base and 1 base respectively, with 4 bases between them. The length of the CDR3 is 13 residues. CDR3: CASSQGANTEAFF. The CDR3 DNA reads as TGCGCCAGCAGCCAAGGGGCGAACACTGAAGCTTTCTTT.

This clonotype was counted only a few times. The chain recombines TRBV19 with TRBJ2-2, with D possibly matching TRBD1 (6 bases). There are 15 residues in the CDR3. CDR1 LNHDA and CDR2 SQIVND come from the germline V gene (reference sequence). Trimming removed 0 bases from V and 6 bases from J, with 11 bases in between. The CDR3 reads CASSIDPGAAGELFF. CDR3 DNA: TGTGCCAGTAGTATAGATCCAGGGGCGGCCGGGGAGCTGTTTTTT.

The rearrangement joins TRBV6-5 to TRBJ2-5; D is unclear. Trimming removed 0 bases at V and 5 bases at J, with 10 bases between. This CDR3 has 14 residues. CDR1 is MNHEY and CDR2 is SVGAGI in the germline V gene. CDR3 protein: CASSYSGYSETQYF. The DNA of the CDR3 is TGTGCCAGCAGTTACTCAGGGTATTCGGAGACCCAGTACTTC.

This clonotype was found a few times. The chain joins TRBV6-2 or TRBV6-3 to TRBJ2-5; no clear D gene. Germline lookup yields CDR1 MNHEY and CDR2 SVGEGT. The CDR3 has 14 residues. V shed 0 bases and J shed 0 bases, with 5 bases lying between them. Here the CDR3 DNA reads TGTGCCAGCAGTTACTCGAGTAACCAAGAGACCCAGTACTTC. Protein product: CASSYSSNQETQYF.

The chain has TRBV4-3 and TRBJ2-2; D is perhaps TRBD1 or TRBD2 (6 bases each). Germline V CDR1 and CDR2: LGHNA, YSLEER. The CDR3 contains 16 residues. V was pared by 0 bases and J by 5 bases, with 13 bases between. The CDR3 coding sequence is TGCGCCAGCAGCCAAGATGTCGGGGGCATGACCGGGGAGCTGTTTTTT. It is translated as CASSQDVGGMTGELFF.

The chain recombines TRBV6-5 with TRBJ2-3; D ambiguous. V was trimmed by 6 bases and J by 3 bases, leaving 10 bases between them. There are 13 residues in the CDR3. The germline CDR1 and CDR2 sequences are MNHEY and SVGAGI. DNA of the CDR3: TGTGCCAGCAGAGGGTCAATGACAGATACGCAGTATTTT. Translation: CASRGSMTDTQYF.

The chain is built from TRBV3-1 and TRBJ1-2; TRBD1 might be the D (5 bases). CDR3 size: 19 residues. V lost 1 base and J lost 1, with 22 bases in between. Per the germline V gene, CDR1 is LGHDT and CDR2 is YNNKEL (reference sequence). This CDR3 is CASSQAFISQGTFNYGYTF. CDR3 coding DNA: TGTGCCAGCAGCCAAGCTTTCATCTCCCAGGGCACCTTTAACTATGGCTACACCTTC. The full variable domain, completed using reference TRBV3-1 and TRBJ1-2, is DTAVSQTPKYLVTQMGNDKSIKCEQNLGHDTMYWYKQDSKKFLKIMFSYNNKELIINETVPNRFSPKSPDKAHLNLHINSLELGDSAVYFCASSQAFISQGTFNYGYTFGSGTRLTVV.

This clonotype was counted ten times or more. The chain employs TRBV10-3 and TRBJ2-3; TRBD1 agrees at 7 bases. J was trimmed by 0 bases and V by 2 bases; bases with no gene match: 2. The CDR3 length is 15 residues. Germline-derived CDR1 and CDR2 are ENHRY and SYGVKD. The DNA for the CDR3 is TGTGCCATCAGTGAGAGGGACAGAAGCACAGATACGCAGTATTTT. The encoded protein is CAISERDRSTDTQYF.

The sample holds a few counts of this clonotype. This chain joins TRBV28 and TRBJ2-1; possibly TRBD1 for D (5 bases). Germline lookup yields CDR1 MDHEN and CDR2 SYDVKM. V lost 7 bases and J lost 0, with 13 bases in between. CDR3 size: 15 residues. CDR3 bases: TGTGCCAGCACCCTGGACACGAGCTCCTACAATGAGCAGTTCTTC. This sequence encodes CASTLDTSSYNEQFF. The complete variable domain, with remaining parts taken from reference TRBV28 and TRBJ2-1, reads DVKVTQSSRYLVKRTGEKVFLECVQDMDHENMFWYRQDPGLGLRLIYFSYDVKMKEKGDIPEGYSVSREKKERFSLILESASTNQTSMYLCASTLDTSSYNEQFFGPGTRLTVL.

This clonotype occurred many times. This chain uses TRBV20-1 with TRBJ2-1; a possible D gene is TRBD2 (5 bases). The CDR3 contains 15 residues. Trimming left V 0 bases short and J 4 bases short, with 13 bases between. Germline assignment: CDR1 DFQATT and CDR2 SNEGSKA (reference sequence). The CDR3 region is CSARDREAVYNEQFF. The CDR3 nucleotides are TGCAGTGCTAGAGATAGAGAAGCGGTATACAATGAGCAGTTCTTC.

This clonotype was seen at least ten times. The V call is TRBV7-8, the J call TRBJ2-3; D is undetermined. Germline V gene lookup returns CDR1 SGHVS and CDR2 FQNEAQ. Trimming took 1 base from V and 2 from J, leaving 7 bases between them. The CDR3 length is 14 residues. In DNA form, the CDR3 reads TGTGCCAGCAGCTTAGACGGATCCACAGATACGCAGTATTTT. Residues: CASSLDGSTDTQYF.

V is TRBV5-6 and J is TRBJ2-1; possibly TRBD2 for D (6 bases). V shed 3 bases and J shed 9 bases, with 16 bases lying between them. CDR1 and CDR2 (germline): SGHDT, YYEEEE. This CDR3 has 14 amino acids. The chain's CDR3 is CASSWRDRSAEQFF. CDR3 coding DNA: TGTGCCAGCAGCTGGAGGGATAGGTCGGCTGAGCAGTTCTTC.

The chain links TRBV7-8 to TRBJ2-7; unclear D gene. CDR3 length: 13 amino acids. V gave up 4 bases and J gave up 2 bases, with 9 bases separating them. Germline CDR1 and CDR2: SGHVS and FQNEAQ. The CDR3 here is CASSSYRPYEQYF. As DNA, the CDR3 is TGTGCCAGCAGCTCTTATCGCCCCTACGAGCAGTACTTC. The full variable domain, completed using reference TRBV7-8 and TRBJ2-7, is GAGVSQSPRYKVAKRGQDVALRCDPISGHVSLFWYQQALGQGPEFLTYFQNEAQLDKSGLPSDRFFAERPEGSVSTLKIQRTQQEDSAVYLCASSSYRPYEQYFGPGTRLTVT.

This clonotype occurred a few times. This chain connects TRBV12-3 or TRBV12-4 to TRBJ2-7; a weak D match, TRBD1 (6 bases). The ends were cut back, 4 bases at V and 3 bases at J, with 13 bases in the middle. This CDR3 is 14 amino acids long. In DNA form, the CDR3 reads TGTGCCAGCAGTTCCCGGGACACTTTCTACGAGCAGTACGTC. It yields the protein CASSSRDTFYEQYV.

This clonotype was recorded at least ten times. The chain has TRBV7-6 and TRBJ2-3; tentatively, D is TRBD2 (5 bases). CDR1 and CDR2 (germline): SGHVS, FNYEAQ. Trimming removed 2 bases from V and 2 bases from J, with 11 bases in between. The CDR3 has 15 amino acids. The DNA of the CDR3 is TGTGCCAGCAGCTTATGGAGCGGTAACACAGATACGCAGTATTTT. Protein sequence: CASSLWSGNTDTQYF.

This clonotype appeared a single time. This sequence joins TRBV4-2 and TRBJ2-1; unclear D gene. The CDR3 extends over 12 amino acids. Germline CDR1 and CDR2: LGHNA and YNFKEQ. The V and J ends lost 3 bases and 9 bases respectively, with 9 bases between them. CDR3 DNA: TGTGCCAGCAGCCAGCCGTTAGGTGAGCAGTTCTTC. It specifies CASSQPLGEQFF.